This TCR beta chain was profiled in a study of shared clonotypes between healthy human individuals. The ends were cut back, 3 bases at V and 5 bases at J, with 29 bases in the middle. In germline, CDR1 is SEHNR, CDR2 FQNEAQ (reference sequence). The CDR3 contains 19 residues. In the authors' methods: ImmunoSEQ supplied junction-only sequences lacking quality scores, so filtering was different. Libraries were prepared by immunoSEQ multiplex PCR; TCRdb keeps only in-frame clonotypes and omits some of them. V and J calls plus clone size are reproduced from that table; the DNA served to infer D and trimming. The repertoire holds approximately 100,000 clones, with roughly 70% as singletons.

The V and J genes are TRBV7-9 and TRBJ2-7; possible D gene TRBD1, 5 bases. The clonotype comes from a woman aged 25-40 years in good health. The sample comprised memory CD8+ T cells sorted from blood. Subset denoted: CD45RO+ cells pooled with CCR7-negative TemRA cells. The CDR3 region is CASSFSKGAAWYWVHEQYF. CDR3 DNA sequence: TGTGCCAGCAGCTTCTCTAAAGGGGCAGCCTGGTATTGGGTTCACGAGCAGTACTTC.